This T cell receptor beta chain emerged from a study of cytomegalovirus exposure and HLA in healthy donors. At the level of the study: Tens of millions of unique TCRs from HLA-typed donors made up an early data release. Broader study findings: Roughly even sequencing depth across donors was the assumption behind the presence/absence analyses. Specificity of a few CMV-associated chains for CMV antigens was verified in vitro.

As concerns this clone: Its matching antigen is unknown.

Germline V lookup: CDR1 SGHTA, CDR2 FQGNSA. The CDR3 is 16 residues long. J gave up 1 base and V 5 bases, and 8 bases lay outside the gene matches. This PCR relied on a set of 60 Vbeta primers and 13 Jbeta primers. The table came from immunoSEQ multiplex PCR; TCRdb's copy has only in-frame clones and leaves some out. The sample lists fewer than 100,000 clones, under 75% seen once, with 1.2% in the top ten. Material for sequencing was PBMCs. The source of this sequence is a female donor in good health and CMV-seronegative. The chain joins TRBV7-2 to TRBJ1-5; 7 bases map to TRBD1. Here the CDR3 reads CASSPQGVGSNQPQHF. The CDR3, as DNA: TGTGCCAGCAGCCCGCAGGGGGTGGGGAGCAATCAGCCCCAGCATTTT. The full variable domain, its missing parts supplied by reference TRBV7-2 and TRBJ1-5, is GAGVSQSPSNKVTEKGKDVELRCDPISGHTALYWYRQSLGQGLEFLIYFQGNSAPDKSGLPSDRFSAERTGGSVSTLTIQRTQQEDSAVYLCASSPQGVGSNQPQHFGDGTRLSIL.